This paragraph covers one T cell receptor beta chain sequence. The specificity of this receptor is unknown. Within one base of it there is no much larger clone, and no base qualities were kept. At one collaborating source in Seattle, patients were enrolled during active infection and were followed longitudinally through the course of disease. The collaborating institutions used their own protocols to collect whole blood in K2EDTA tubes. For TCRbeta analysis, collaborators shipped samples in one of three forms: frozen whole blood, isolated PBMCs, or DNA extracted from either of those sample types. TCRbeta CDR3 regions were amplified from genomic DNA by means of the immunoSEQ Assay, a bias-controlled multiplex PCR. The authors processed their data as follows. Within the assay, amplification of reference gene primers was used to estimate how many nucleated cells each sample contained. To quantify the absolute abundance of each unique TCRbeta CDR3 rearrangement, sequence reads were collapsed and filtered. Productive Simpson clonality was computed per sample as the square root of Simpson's diversity index over productive rearrangements. TCRdb retrieved this table from immuneACCESS and kept in-frame rearrangements only. Not all clones are present; in checked studies, unresolved V genes account for under half, and no reason is known for the remainder. V and J calls and clone size are copied from that table; D and trimming were computed from the DNA. The sample table contains about 220,000 clones; only one count was recorded for 85% of them. About 2.4% of the sample goes to the ten largest clones.

The data were obtained in a study of blood T cell repertoires in COVID-19 (dated by TCRdb to 2020 to 2021). In the study overall: Collaborator samples came from the United States, Italy and Spain and covered acute and convalescent phases of COVID-19. The material from the prospective study consisted of cDNA or gDNA derived from T cells, B-cell-depleted T cells, or PBMCs. Deeply sampled blood TCRbeta repertoires from subjects exposed to, actively infected with, or recovered from COVID-19 were included in the dataset. A freely available public database, intended as a resource for researchers studying the immune response to SARS-CoV-2, is where the repertoires were released. The samples were drawn from two sources: the first 160 participants of the ongoing ImmuneRACE study, and 1,200 or so subjects contributed by 6 global collaborators. A de-identified subject ID, COVID-19 status, age in years and sex were almost always included in the sample metadata. HLA class I and class II types, where available, came from metadata supplied by the sample provider rather than from assay-based typing.

Points the paper makes about the study in general: The quantity of clinical and demographic metadata differed by source and by participant and was supplied without curation.

CDR1 is given as SGHRS and CDR2 as YFSETQ, both from the germline V gene. Here V drops 0 bases and J drops 0 bases, and the junction holds 2 bases not matched to any gene. Including cysteine and phenylalanine, the CDR3 has 15 amino acids. CDR3 DNA is the only sequence kept; it has 45 bases, read in frame from the first base. Sequences were obtained from peripheral blood. The sequence derives from a woman between 65 and 79 years old with COVID-19, enrolled during active disease. The rearranged chain carries TRBV5-1 and TRBJ1-1; the junction holds 7 bases that match TRBD1. CDR3 protein: CASSLEGAMNTEAFF. The DNA reads TGCGCCAGCAGCTTGGAGGGGGCCATGAACACTGAAGCTTTCTTT.